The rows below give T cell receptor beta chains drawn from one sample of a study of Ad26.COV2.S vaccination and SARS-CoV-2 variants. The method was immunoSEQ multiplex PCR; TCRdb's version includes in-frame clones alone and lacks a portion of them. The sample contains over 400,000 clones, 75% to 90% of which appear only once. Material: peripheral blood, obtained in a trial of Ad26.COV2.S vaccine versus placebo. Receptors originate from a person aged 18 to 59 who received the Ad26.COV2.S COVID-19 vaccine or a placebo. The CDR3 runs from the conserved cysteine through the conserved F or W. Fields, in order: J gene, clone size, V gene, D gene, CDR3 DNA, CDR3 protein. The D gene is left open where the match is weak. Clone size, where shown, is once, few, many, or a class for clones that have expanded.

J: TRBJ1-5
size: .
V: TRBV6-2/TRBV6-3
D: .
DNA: TGTGCCAGCAGCTATCTTAGCAGGGTAAACCAGCCCCAGCATTTT
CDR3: CASSYLSRVNQPQHF

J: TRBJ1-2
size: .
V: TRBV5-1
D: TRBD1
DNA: TGCGCCAGCAGCTTGTACAGGGGGCTGGAGGGCTACACCTTC
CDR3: CASSLYRGLEGYTF

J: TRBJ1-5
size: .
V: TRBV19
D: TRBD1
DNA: TGTGCCAGTAGATGGGACAGCGATCAGCCCCAGCATTTT
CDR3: CASRWDSDQPQHF

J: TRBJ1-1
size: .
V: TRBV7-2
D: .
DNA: TGTGCCAGCAGTTCAGTCATCGCCGCGCCGGATGGCACTGAAGCTTTCTTT
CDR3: CASSSVIAAPDGTEAFF

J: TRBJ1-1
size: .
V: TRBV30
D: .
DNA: TGTGCCTGGAGTGTACTGGCTGAAGCTTTCTTT
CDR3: CAWSVLAEAFF

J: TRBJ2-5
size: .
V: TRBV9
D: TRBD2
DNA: TGTGCCAGCAGCGTAAGGACTAGCGGGGGGCCTGGGGGAGAGACCCAGTACTTC
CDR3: CASSVRTSGGPGGETQYF

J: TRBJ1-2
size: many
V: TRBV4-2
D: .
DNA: TGTGCCAGCAGCCAAGAGTTCTTTCCGTCCGGTGGCTACACCTTC
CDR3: CASSQEFFPSGGYTF

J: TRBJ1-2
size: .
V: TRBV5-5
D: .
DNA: TGTGCCAGCAGCTTGAACCTAATCTATGGCTACACCTTC
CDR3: CASSLNLIYGYTF

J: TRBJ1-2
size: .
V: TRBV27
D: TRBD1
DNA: TGTGCCAGCAGGCTAACAGGGGGTACATATGGCTACACCTTC
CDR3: CASRLTGGTYGYTF

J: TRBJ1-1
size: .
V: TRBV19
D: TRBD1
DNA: TGTGCCAGTAACCGACAGGGCCGTGAAGCTTTCTTT
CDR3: CASNRQGREAFF

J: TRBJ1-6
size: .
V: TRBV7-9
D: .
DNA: TGTGCCAGCAGCCAACGCCTGGGTGATTCACCCCTCCACTTT
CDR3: CASSQRLGDSPLHF

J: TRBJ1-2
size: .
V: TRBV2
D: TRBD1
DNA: TGTGCCAGCAGGGGACAGGGGGCAAACTATGGCTACACCTTC
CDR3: CASRGQGANYGYTF

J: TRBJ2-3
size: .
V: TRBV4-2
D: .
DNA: TGTGCCAGCAGCCAAGATCTGGCTAGCAGGGATACGCAGTATTTT
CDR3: CASSQDLASRDTQYF

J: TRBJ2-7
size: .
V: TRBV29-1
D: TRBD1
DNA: TGCAGCGTCGACAGGGGAGGTTACGAGCAGTACTTC
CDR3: CSVDRGGYEQYF

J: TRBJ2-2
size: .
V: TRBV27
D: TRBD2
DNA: TGTGCCAGCAGTCCAAGGGTCGTTAGCGGGGGCCACACCGGGGAGCTGTTTTTT
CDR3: CASSPRVVSGGHTGELFF

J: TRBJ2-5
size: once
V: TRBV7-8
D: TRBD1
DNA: TGTGCCAGCAGCATCGACAGGGAAGAGACCCAGTACTTC
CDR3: CASSIDREETQYF

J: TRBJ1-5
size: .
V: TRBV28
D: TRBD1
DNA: TGTGCCAGCAGTTTACGACAGGGCGGGTGGAATCAGCCCCAGCATTTT
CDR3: CASSLRQGGWNQPQHF

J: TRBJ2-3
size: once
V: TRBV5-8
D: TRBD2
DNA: TGTGCCAGCAGCAAGGGACTAGCGGGGGGAGATACGCAGTATTTT
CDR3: CASSKGLAGGDTQYF

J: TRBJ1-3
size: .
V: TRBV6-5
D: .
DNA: TGTGCCAGCAGTTACAGGGGGTACGGAAACACCATATATTTT
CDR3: CASSYRGYGNTIYF

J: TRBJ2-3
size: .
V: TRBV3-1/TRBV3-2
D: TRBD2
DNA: TGTGCCAGCAGCCAAGAAGCGGGATCAGATACGCAGTATTTT
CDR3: CASSQEAGSDTQYF

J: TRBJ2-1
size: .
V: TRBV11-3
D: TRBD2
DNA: TGTGCCAGCAGCTTAGAACTCGAGGTGGCGGGAGTGAGGAATGAGCAGTTCTTC
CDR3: CASSLELEVAGVRNEQFF

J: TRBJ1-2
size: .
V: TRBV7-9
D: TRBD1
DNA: TGTGCCAGCAGCTTGATTCCGGGACAGGGACGGACTAACTATGGCTACACCTTC
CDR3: CASSLIPGQGRTNYGYTF

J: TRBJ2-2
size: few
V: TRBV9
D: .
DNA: TGTGCCAGCAGCGTAGCAATAGCGAACACCGGGGAGCTGTTTTTT
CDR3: CASSVAIANTGELFF

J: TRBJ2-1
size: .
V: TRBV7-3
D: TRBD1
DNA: TGTGCCAGCAGCCCACGGGACAGAAACTACAATGAGCAGTTCTTC
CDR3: CASSPRDRNYNEQFF

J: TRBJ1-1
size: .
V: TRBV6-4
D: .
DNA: TGTGCCAGCCCTCACCCCTCAGCTTTCTTT
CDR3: CASPHPSAFF

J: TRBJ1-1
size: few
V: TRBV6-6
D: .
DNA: TGTGCCAGCAGGGAAGACATGAACACTGAAGCTTTCTTT
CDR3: CASREDMNTEAFF

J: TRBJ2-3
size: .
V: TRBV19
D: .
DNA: TGTGCCAGTAAAGGGCGTTGGACAGATACGCAGTATTTT
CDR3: CASKGRWTDTQYF

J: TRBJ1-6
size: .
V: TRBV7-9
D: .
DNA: TGTGCCAGCAGCTTAGTATCAGGAATAAATTCACCCCTCCACTTT
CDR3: CASSLVSGINSPLHF

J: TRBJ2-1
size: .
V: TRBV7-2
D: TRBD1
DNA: TGTGCCAGCAGCCCACGGGACAGGGGAGCGTATGAGCAGTTCTTC
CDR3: CASSPRDRGAYEQFF

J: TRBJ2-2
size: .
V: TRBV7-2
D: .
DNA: TGTGCCAGCGGGAACGGGGAGCTGTTTTTT
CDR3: CASGNGELFF

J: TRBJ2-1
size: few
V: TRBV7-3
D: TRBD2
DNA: TGTGCCAGCAGCTTAACCAGCGGGGGCTTATACAATGAGCAGTTCTTC
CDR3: CASSLTSGGLYNEQFF

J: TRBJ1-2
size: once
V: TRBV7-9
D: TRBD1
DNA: TGTGCCAGCAGCCCACGAGGGGGCGCAGGTGATGGCTACACCTTC
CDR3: CASSPRGGAGDGYTF

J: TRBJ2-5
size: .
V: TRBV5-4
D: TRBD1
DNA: TGTGCCAGCAGCCGCGGACAGGGTTTGGAGGAGACCCAGTACTTC
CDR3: CASSRGQGLEETQYF

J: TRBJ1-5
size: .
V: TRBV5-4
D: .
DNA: TGTGCCAGCAGCCGCGGACCCTCGTTGGATCAGCCCCAGCATTTT
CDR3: CASSRGPSLDQPQHF

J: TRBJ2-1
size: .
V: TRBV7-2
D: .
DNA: TGTGCCAGCAGCTTAAGTAGGGGGGCAAGTGAGCAGTTCTTC
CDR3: CASSLSRGASEQFF

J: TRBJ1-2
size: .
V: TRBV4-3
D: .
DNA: TGCGCCAGCAGCCAAGGACCTCCAGGGAGCTATGGCTACACCTTC
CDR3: CASSQGPPGSYGYTF

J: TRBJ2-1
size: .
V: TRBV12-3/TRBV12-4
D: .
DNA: TGTGCCAGCAGTTTAGCGGGATCTCCCTCTGAGTTCTTC
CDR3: CASSLAGSPSEFF

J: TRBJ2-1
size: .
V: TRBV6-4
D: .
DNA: TGTGCCAGCACCAATGAGCAGTTCTTC
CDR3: CASTNEQFF

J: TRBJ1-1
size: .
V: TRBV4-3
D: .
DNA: TGCGCCAGCAGCCAAGATTTGCGTACCGATTCGAACACTGAAGCTTTCTTT
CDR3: CASSQDLRTDSNTEAFF

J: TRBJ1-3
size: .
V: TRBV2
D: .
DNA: TGTGCCAGCAGAGGGACGGCTGGCGGCGGGGCCATATATTTT
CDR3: CASRGTAGGGAIYF

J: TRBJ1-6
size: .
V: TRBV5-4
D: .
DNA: TGTGCCAGCAGCTCTGGGGTCCGGATTAATTCACCCCTCCACTTT
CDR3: CASSSGVRINSPLHF

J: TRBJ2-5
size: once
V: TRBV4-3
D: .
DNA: TGCGCCAGCAGCACAGCGGCACGCCAGACCCAGTACTTC
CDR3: CASSTAARQTQYF

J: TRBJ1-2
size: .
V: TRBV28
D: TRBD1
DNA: TGTGCCAGCAGTTTAACAGGGGTGTTCTATGGCTACACCTTC
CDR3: CASSLTGVFYGYTF

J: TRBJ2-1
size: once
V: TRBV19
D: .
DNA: TGTGCCACCGAGTATCCCGGAAGAGGTAGCGGCCTAACCTGGAATGAGCAGTTCTTC
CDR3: CATEYPGRGSGLTWNEQFF

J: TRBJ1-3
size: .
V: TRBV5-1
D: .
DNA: TGCGCCAGCAGCCCGGGGACACTTTCTGGAAACACCATATATTTT
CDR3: CASSPGTLSGNTIYF

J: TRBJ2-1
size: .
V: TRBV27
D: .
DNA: TGTGCCAGCAGTTTCCATAGCGGCCTCGAGCAGTTCTTC
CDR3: CASSFHSGLEQFF

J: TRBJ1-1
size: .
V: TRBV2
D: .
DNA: TGTGCCAGCAGTGGCCGGGACCTATACACTGAAGCTTTCTTT
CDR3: CASSGRDLYTEAFF

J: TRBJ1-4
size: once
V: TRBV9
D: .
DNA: TGTGCCAGCAGCGTAGGGGGCGGGGCAACTAATGAAAAACTGTTTTTT
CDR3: CASSVGGGATNEKLFF

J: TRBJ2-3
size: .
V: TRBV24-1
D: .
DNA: TGTGCCACCAGTGATCCCCTTGGGGGAGGGGGCCAAAATACGCAGTATTTT
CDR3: CATSDPLGGGGQNTQYF

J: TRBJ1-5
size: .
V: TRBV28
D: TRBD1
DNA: TGTGCCAGCAGTTTTTCCGGGACAGGGGGCAATCAGCCCCAGCATTTT
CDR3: CASSFSGTGGNQPQHF

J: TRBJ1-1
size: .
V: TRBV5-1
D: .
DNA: TGCGCCAGCAGCTTAGCCACTGGACAGTTCTTGAACACTGAAGCTTTCTTT
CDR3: CASSLATGQFLNTEAFF

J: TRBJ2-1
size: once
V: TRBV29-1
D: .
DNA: TGCAGCGTTGAAATAGGGACGGCGAGCTCCTACAATGAGCAGTTCTTC
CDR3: CSVEIGTASSYNEQFF

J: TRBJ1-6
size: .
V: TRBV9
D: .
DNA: TGTGCCAGCAGCGTAAAGGGATGGGATTCACCCCTCCACTTT
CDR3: CASSVKGWDSPLHF

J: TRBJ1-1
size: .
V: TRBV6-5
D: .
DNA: TGTGCCAGCAGTCCCGTACAGGGTCGCACTGAAGCTTTCTTT
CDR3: CASSPVQGRTEAFF